Shown below are 19 T cell receptor beta chains from a single sample sequenced in a study of blood T cells in healthy people across ages. PCR was performed a second time for 7 to 11 cycles using a sample-barcoded 5' primer and a J-beta primer mix. A single record per CDR3 protein comes from TCRdb applying MiXCR to the 5' RACE reads. The table lists about 800,000 distinct CDR3 sequences, about 42% of them singletons. Sequenced material: blood. The receptors here all came from a man aged 80 or over in good health.

This clonotype was counted only a few times. The V and J genes are TRBV5-1 and TRBJ1-1; tentatively, D is TRBD1 (6 bases). The CDR3 length is 14 residues. Germline V gene sequence: CDR1 SGHRS, CDR2 YFSETQ. The V gene lost 0 bases and the J gene lost 7 bases, with 13 bases spanning the gap. Here the CDR3 DNA reads TGCGCCAGCAGCTTGGGTCCCGGAGGGGGTGAAGCTTTCTTT. Protein sequence: CASSLGPGGGEAFF.

The rearrangement links TRBV12-3 or TRBV12-4 to TRBJ1-1, with 10 positions matching TRBD1. V lost 6 bases, J lost 4 bases, and 11 bases stayed unmatched. This CDR3 is 16 amino acids long. DNA of the CDR3: TGTGCCAGCAGCCAGGGGGGACAGGGGAGGGGCACTGAAGCTTTCTTT. Encoded protein: CASSQGGQGRGTEAFF.

This clonotype was seen only a few times. The J gene is TRBJ2-4, the V gene TRBV6-1; a weak D match, TRBD2 (6 bases). TRBJ2-5 explains the end of the DNA better; the J call may be wrong. The germline CDR1 and CDR2 sequences are MNHNS and SASEGT. The CDR3 sequence is 14 residues long. The CDR3 reads CASSQGLLKETQYF. DNA of the CDR3: TGTGCCAGCAGTCAGGGACTTTTAAAGGAGACCCAGTACTTC.

This chain connects TRBV12-3 or TRBV12-4 to TRBJ1-2, with D perhaps TRBD1 (6 bases). CDR3 length equals 17 residues. V gave up 3 bases and J gave up 4 bases, with 21 bases separating them. CDR3 nucleotides: TGTGCCAGCAGTTTGGGCCTGGGACAAACAGGAAGCTATGGCTACACCTTC. It encodes CASSLGLGQTGSYGYTF.

This clonotype appeared a few times. The J gene is TRBJ2-1, the V gene TRBV5-1; a possible D gene is TRBD2 (6 bases). CDR1 and CDR2 from the germline V gene are SGHRS and YFSETQ. This CDR3 spans 15 amino acids. V was trimmed by 4 bases and J by 4 bases, leaving 15 bases between them. CDR3 sequence: CASSLGGARYNEQFF. As DNA, the CDR3 is TGCGCCAGCAGCCTGGGGGGAGCGAGATACAATGAGCAGTTCTTC. Complete variable domain (other parts from reference TRBV5-1 and TRBJ2-1): KAGVTQTPRYLIKTRGQQVTLSCSPISGHRSVSWYQQTPGQGLQFLFEYFSETQRNKGNFPGRFSGRQFSNSRSEMNVSTLELGDSALYLCASSLGGARYNEQFFGPGTRLTVL.

The CDR3 region is CASPAPGQAFRSDTQYF. As DNA, the CDR3 is TGTGCCAGCCCTGCGCCGGGACAGGCATTTAGATCAGATACGCAGTATTTT. J is TRBJ2-3 and V is TRBV2; 8 nucleotides agree with TRBD1. The CDR3 loop spans 17 amino acids. The junction had 17 bases not matched to a gene; V was cut back by 8 bases and J by 4 bases. Germline V lookup: CDR1 SNHLY, CDR2 FYNNEI.

This chain connects TRBV5-1 to TRBJ2-5, with no clear D. Gene TRBJ2-7 matches the end of the DNA better, so the J call may be wrong. This CDR3 region has 13 residues. Germline V lookup: CDR1 SGHRS, CDR2 YFSETQ. DNA for the CDR3: TGCGCCAGCAGCTGGCTTGTTAGCTCCGAGCAGTACTTC. Amino acids: CASSWLVSSEQYF.

As to this clonotype: This may come from a read error, since a much larger clone is one base off. CDR3 residues: CAGSFPTGGEQYF. The CDR3 DNA sequence: TGTGCCGGCAGTTTCCCGACAGGGGGCGAGCAGTACTTC. The chain employs TRBV28 and TRBJ2-7, with TRBD1 matching 9 bases. Germline values: CDR1 MDHEN, CDR2 SYDVKM. CDR3 length: 13 amino acids. The full variable domain, in which reference TRBV28 and TRBJ2-7 provide the parts outside the CDR3, is DVKVTQSSRYLVKRTGEKVFLECVQDMDHENMFWYRQDPGLGLRLIYFSYDVKMKEKGDIPEGYSVSREKKERFSLILESASTNQTSMYLCAGSFPTGGEQYFGPGTRLTVT.

The chain employs TRBV4-2 and TRBJ2-3, with TRBD2 identical over 11 bases. J gave up 2 bases and V 1 base, and 5 bases lay outside the gene matches. The CDR3 is 17 residues long. CDR1 is LGHNA and CDR2 is YNFKEQ in the germline V gene. The CDR3 sequence is CASSQAGTSGPTDTQYF. The CDR3 DNA reads TGTGCCAGCAGCCAAGCTGGGACTAGCGGACCCACAGATACGCAGTATTTT.

Many counts were recorded for this clonotype. V is TRBV7-2 and J is TRBJ2-7, with 12 nucleotides matching TRBD2. Unmatched junction bases numbered 12, after V lost 5 bases and J lost 1 base. This CDR3 is 18 amino acids long. Germline CDR1 reads SGHTA; CDR2 reads FQGNSA. The CDR3: CASSREGLAGGGSYEQYF. Written as DNA, the CDR3 is TGTGCCAGCAGCAGAGAAGGCCTAGCGGGAGGGGGGTCCTACGAGCAGTACTTC.

V is TRBV10-3 and J is TRBJ1-2, with a weak D call TRBD1 (5 bases). Trimming shortened V by 4 bases and J by 0 bases, and 12 bases separated the two germline ends. CDR1 is ENHRY, CDR2 SYGVKD, per germline. The CDR3 runs to 15 residues. CDR3 sequence: CAISVNQDTNYGYTF. CDR3 in DNA: TGTGCCATCAGTGTTAACCAGGACACTAACTATGGCTACACCTTC.

The V and J genes are TRBV29-1 and TRBJ2-4; D is uncertain. In germline, CDR1 is SQVTM, CDR2 ANQGSEA. Between the trimmed V and J ends, which lost 7 bases and 0 bases, there was a span of 10 bases. The CDR3 is 13 amino acids. The CDR3 sequence is CSGQVIAKNIQYF. For the CDR3, the DNA is TGCAGCGGGCAAGTGATAGCCAAAAACATTCAGTACTTC.

This chain connects TRBV2 to TRBJ1-5, with D uncertain. In germline, CDR1 is SNHLY, CDR2 FYNNEI. V was trimmed by 6 bases and J by 0 bases, leaving 9 bases between them. The CDR3 runs 14 residues. The CDR3, as DNA: TGTGCCAGCAGCACCGACATTAGCAATCAGCCCCAGCATTTT. It encodes CASSTDISNQPQHF. Full variable domain (missing parts from reference TRBV2 and TRBJ1-5): EPEVTQTPSHQVTQMGQEVILRCVPISNHLYFYWYRQILGQKVEFLVSFYNNEISEKSEIFDDQFSVERPDGSNFTLKIRSTKLEDSAMYFCASSTDISNQPQHFGDGTRLSIL.

The V call is TRBV12-3 or TRBV12-4, the J call TRBJ2-3; 7 bases map to TRBD1. The CDR3 has 14 residues. V lost 0 bases to trimming and J lost 5 bases; unmatched junction nucleotides: 2. CDR3 in amino acids: CASSLANRGDTQYF. The CDR3 DNA sequence: TGTGCCAGCAGTTTAGCGAACAGGGGAGATACGCAGTATTTT.

The chain combines TRBV7-8 with TRBJ1-5, with no clear D. This CDR3 is built from 13 residues. In germline, CDR1 is SGHVS, CDR2 FQNEAQ. V was shortened by 11 bases and J by 6 bases, with 17 bases between the two germline ends. The CDR3 sequence: CAAGPSFSQPQHF. The CDR3 coding sequence is TGTGCCGCAGGACCGTCTTTTTCTCAGCCCCAGCATTTT.

The rearrangement joins TRBV20-1 to TRBJ1-6; TRBD1 is a possible D gene (6 bases). The germline V gene has CDR1 DFQATT and CDR2 SNEGSKA (reference sequence). Deletions cut 3 bases from V and 0 bases from J, with 24 bases between. CDR3 length: 20 amino acids. DNA for the CDR3: TGCAGTGCTAGTGCCCTTGCAGGGGACCTTCTAAACTCCTATAATTCACCCCTCCACTTT. Amino acid sequence: CSASALAGDLLNSYNSPLHF.

The J gene is TRBJ2-1, the V gene TRBV7-9, with a possible D match to TRBD2 (5 bases). In germline, CDR1 is SEHNR, CDR2 FQNEAQ (reference sequence). This CDR3 region has 11 residues. The ends were cut back, 5 bases at V and 15 bases at J, with 14 bases in the middle. CDR3 nucleotides: TGTGCCAGCAGCCCAGGAGGCGCGGCGTTCTTC. It is translated as CASSPGGAAFF.

The V gene is TRBV12-3 or TRBV12-4, the J gene TRBJ2-3; TRBD2 aligns across 7 bases. J lost 5 bases, V lost 7 bases, and 12 bases had no gene match. The CDR3 is 15 amino acids. Written as DNA, the CDR3 is TGTGCCAGCACTATAGGTGGCGGGAGAGGAGATACGCAGTATTTT. Its translation is CASTIGGGRGDTQYF.

The CDR3: CASSYSIPGTGGYEQYF. The CDR3 bases are TGTGCCAGCAGCTACAGCATCCCCGGGACAGGGGGGTACGAGCAGTACTTC. The rearrangement uses TRBV7-2 and TRBJ2-7; 11 positions agree with TRBD1. V shed 4 bases, J shed 4 bases, and the junction held 12 bases outside the gene matches. Germline loops: CDR1 SGHTA, CDR2 FQGNSA. The CDR3 length is 17 residues.